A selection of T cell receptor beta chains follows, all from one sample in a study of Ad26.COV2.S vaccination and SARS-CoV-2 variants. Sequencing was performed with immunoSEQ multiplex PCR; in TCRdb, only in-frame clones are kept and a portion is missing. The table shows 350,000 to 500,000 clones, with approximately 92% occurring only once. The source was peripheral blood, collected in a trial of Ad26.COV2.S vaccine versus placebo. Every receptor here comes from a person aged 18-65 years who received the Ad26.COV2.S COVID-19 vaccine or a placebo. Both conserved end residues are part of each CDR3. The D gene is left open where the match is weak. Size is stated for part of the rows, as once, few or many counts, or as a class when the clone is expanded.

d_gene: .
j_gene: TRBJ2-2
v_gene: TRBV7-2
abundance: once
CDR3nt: TGTGCCAGCAGCTTAGCGCAGAACACCGGGGAGCTGTTTTTT
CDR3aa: CASSLAQNTGELFF

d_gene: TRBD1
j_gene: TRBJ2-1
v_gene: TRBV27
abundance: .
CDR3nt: TGTGCCAGCACCTGGACAGGGTGGAGCAATGAGCAGTTCTTC
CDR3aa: CASTWTGWSNEQFF

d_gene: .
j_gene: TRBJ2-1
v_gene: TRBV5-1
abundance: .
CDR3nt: TGCGCCAGCAGACCCAACCGGGACTCTGGCAATGAGCAGTTCTTC
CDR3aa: CASRPNRDSGNEQFF

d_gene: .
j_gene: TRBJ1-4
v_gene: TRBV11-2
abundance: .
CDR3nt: TGTGCCAGCAGCCTCTGGGGGGGCAATGAAAAACTGTTTTTT
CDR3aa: CASSLWGGNEKLFF

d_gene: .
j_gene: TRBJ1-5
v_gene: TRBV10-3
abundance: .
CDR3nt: TGTGCCCCTCGGGGGGCTAGCAATCAGCCCCAGCATTTT
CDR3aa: CAPRGASNQPQHF

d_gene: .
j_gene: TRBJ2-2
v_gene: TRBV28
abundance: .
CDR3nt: TGTGCCAGCAGTTCGACTGGAAACAGGTACACCGGGGAGCTGTTTTTT
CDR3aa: CASSSTGNRYTGELFF

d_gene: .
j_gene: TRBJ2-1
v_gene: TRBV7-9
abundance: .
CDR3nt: TGTGCCAGCAGCTTAAGGAATGAGCAGTTCTTC
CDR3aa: CASSLRNEQFF

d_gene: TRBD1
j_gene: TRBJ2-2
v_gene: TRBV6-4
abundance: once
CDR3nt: TGTGCCAGCAGTATGACAGGGGCCCTACTGAACACCGGGGAGCTGTTTTTT
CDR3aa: CASSMTGALLNTGELFF

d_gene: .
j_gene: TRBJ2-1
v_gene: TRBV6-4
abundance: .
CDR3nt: TGTGCCAGCAGGCCTGACAGGAGCTCCTACAATGAGCAGTTCTTC
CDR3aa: CASRPDRSSYNEQFF

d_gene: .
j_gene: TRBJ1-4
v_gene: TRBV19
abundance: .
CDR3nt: TGTGCCAGTAGTCCAAGAGGCCCCGTGCGGGGAAGGAATGAAAAACTGTTTTTT
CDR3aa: CASSPRGPVRGRNEKLFF

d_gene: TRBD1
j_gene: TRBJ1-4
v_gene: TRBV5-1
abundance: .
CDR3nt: TGCGCCAGCAGCTTGGGGGACAGTTCTTCACCCATCGAAAAACTGTTTTTT
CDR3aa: CASSLGDSSSPIEKLFF

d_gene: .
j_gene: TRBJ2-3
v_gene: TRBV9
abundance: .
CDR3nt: TGTGCCAGCAGCGCCGAAGGGACGGTCTGGGGAGATACGCAGTATTTT
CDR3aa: CASSAEGTVWGDTQYF

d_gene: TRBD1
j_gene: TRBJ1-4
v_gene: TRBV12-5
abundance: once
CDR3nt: TGTGCTAGTGGTCAGGCCCGGGGACAGGGATACGAAAAACTGTTTTTT
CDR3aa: CASGQARGQGYEKLFF

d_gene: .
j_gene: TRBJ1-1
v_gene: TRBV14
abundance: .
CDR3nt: TGTGCCTTCAGGGGGAACACTGAAGCTTTCTTT
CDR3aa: CAFRGNTEAFF

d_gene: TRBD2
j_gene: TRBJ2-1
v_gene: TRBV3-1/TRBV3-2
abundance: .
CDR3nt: TGTGCCAGCAGCCCCCAGGGTGGCGGGAGGACCCATGAGCAGTTCTTC
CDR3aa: CASSPQGGGRTHEQFF

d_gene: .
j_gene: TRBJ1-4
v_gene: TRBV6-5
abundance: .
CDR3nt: TGTGCCAGCACTGTCCATAGTAATGAAAAACTGTTTTTT
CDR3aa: CASTVHSNEKLFF

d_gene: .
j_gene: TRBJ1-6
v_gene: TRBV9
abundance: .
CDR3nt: TGTGCCAGCAGCGTAGAAAGGGAATCACCCCTCCACTTT
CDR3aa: CASSVERESPLHF

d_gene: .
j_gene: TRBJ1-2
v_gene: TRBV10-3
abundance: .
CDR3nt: TGTGCCATCAGTGAGTCTAGTATGACAGGCCGGTACACCTTC
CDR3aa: CAISESSMTGRYTF

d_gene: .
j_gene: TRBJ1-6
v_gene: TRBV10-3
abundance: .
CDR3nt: TGTGCCACCTCGACAGAAGGTTCACCCCTCCACTTT
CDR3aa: CATSTEGSPLHF

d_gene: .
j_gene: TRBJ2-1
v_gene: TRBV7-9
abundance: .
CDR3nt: TGTGCCAGCAGCCTGCTCGGGGAAGTCGATAATGAGCAGTTCTTC
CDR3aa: CASSLLGEVDNEQFF

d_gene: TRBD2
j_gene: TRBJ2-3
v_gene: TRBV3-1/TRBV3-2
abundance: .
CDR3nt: TGTGCCAGCAGCCAAACGACTAGCGGGGCTACAGATACGCAGTATTTT
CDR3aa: CASSQTTSGATDTQYF

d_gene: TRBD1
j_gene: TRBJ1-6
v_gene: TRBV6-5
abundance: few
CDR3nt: TGTGCCAGCAGGACAGGGGGGCATTCACCCCTCCACTTT
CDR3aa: CASRTGGHSPLHF

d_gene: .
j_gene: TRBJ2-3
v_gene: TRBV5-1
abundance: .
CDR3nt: TGCGCCAGCAGCGGCGGGACAGTAGCAGATACGCAGTATTTT
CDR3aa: CASSGGTVADTQYF

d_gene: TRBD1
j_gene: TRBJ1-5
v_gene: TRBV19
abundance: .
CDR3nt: TGTGCCAGTAGTATTCGGGGACAGGGCGTTCTATATAGCAATCAGCCCCAGCATTTT
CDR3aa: CASSIRGQGVLYSNQPQHF

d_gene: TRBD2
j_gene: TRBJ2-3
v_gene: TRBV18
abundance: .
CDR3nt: TGTGCCAGCTCACCATTGGCTAGCGGGAGCACAGATACGCAGTATTTT
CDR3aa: CASSPLASGSTDTQYF

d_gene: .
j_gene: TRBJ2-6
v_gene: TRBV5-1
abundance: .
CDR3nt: TGCGCCAGCAGTCCAGGGTCTGGGGCCAACGTCCTGACTTTC
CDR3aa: CASSPGSGANVLTF

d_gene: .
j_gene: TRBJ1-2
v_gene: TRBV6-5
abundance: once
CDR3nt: TGTGCCAGCAGAGGGGGGAACGGCTATGGCTACACCTTC
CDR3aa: CASRGGNGYGYTF

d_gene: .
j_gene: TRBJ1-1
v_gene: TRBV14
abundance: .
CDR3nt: TGTGCCAGCAGCCAGGGGTGGGGCACTGAAGCTTTCTTT
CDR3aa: CASSQGWGTEAFF

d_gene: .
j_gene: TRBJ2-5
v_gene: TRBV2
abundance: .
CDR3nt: TGTGCCAGCAGTGAGAACAGGGAGACCCAGTACTTC
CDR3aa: CASSENRETQYF

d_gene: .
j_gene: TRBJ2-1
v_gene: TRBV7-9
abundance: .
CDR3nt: TGTGCCAGCAGCCACCAGGACAGCAGAAATGAGCAGTTCTTC
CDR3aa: CASSHQDSRNEQFF

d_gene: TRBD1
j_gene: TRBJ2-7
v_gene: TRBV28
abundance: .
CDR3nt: TGTGCCAGCAGTCTCCGACAGGGTCGGTACGAGCAGTACTTC
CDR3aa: CASSLRQGRYEQYF

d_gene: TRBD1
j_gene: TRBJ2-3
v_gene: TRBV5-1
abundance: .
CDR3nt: TGCGCCAGCAGCCCTGGACAGGGGCAAGATACGCAGTATTTT
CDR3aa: CASSPGQGQDTQYF

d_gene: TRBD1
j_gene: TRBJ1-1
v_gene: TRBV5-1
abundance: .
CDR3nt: TGCGCCAGCAGCTTACTTACAGGGGACACTGAAGCTTTCTTT
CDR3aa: CASSLLTGDTEAFF

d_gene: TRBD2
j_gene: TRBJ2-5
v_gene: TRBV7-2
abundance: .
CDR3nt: TGTGCCAGCAGCTTAGAGGGGACTACCGGAGAGACCCAGTACTTC
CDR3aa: CASSLEGTTGETQYF

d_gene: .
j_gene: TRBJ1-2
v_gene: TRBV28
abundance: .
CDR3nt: TGTGCCAGCAGTTTAGGATGGCGTTGGGGGCGCCTTGGCTACACCTTC
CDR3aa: CASSLGWRWGRLGYTF

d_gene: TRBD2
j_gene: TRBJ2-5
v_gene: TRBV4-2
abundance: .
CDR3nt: TGTGCCAGCAGCCAAGATGGGGCGGGAGAAGAAGAGACCCAGTACTTC
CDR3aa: CASSQDGAGEEETQYF

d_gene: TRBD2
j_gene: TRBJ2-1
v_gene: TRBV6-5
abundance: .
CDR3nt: TGTGCCAGCAGTTATGGCGGGGGGCCCGACAATGAGCAGTTCTTC
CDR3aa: CASSYGGGPDNEQFF

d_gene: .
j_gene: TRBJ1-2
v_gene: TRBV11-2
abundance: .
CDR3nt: TGTGCCAGCAGCTTAGACTACACCCTGCTCCACACCTTC
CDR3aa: CASSLDYTLLHTF

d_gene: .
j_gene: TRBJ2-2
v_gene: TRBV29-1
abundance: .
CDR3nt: TGCAGCGTTGAGGGGGTACAGGGAGGCACCGGGGAGCTGTTTTTT
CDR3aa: CSVEGVQGGTGELFF

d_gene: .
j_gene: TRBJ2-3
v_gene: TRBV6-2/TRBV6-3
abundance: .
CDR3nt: TGTGCCAGCAGCGACTGGGGGAGTCTGGGCACAGATACGCAGTATTTT
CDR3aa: CASSDWGSLGTDTQYF

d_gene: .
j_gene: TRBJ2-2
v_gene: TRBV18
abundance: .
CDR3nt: TGTGCCAGCTCACCACCGAGGGAACGCCCCACCGGGGAGCTGTTTTTT
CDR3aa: CASSPPRERPTGELFF

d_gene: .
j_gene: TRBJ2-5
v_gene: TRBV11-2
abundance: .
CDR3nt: TGTGCCAGCACCAGTGGGGTTAAGGAGACCCAGTACTTC
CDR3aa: CASTSGVKETQYF

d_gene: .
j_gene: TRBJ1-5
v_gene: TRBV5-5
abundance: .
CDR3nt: TGTGCCAGCAGCCTCAAGGACAGCCACAATCAGCCCCAGCATTTT
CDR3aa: CASSLKDSHNQPQHF

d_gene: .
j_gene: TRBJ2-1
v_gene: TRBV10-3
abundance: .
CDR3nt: TGTGCCATCAGTACAAGTCCCGCCGGGGGATCATCCTACAATGAGCAGTTCTTC
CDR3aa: CAISTSPAGGSSYNEQFF

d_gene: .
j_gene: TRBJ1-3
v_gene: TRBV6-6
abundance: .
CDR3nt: TGTGCCAGCAGGCCGGTCTCTGGAAACACCATATATTTT
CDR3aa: CASRPVSGNTIYF

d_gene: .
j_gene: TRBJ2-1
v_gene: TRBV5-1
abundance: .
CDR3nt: TGCGCCAGCAGAGGGGGGGACTCGGCGAGAAATGAGCAGTTCTTC
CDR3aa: CASRGGDSARNEQFF

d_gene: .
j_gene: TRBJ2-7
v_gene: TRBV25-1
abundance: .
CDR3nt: TGTGCCAGCTCCCTGGGTGTGAAGTACTTC
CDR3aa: CASSLGVKYF

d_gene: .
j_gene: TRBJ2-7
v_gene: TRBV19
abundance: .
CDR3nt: TGTGCCAGTAGTACTATACTCGGGGGGCGCTACGAGCAGTACTTC
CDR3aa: CASSTILGGRYEQYF

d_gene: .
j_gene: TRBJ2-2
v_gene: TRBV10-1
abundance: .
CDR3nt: TGCGCCAGCAGTGCCAGGGCCAGGAACACCGGGGAGCTGTTTTTT
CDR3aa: CASSARARNTGELFF

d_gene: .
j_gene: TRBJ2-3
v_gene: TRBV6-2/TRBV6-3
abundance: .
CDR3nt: TGTGCCAGCAGTTACGTGGGTTACAGAGATACGCAGTATTTT
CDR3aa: CASSYVGYRDTQYF

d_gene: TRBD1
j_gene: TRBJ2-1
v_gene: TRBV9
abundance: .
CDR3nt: TGTGCCAGCAGCCCCGGGACAGGGACATTGCATGAGCAGTTCTTC
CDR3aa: CASSPGTGTLHEQFF

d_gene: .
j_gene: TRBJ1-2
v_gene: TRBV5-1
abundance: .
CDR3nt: TGCGCCAGCAGCTTGGAAGGGGGTAGCAGCTATGGCTACACCTTC
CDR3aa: CASSLEGGSSYGYTF

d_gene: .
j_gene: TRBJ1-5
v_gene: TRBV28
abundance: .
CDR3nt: TGTGCCAGCGCTGGGGGCTGGGAAGCAGTCCAGCCCCAGCATTTT
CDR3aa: CASAGGWEAVQPQHF

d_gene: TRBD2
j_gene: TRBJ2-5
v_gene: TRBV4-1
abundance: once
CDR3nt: TGCGCCAGCAGCCATCCAACAGCGGGGGGCTGGGAGACCCAGTACTTC
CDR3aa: CASSHPTAGGWETQYF

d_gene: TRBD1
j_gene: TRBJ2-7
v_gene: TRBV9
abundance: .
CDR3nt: TGTGCCAGCAGCGGCCAGGGGGCGGCAGCCTACGAGCAGTACTTC
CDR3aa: CASSGQGAAAYEQYF

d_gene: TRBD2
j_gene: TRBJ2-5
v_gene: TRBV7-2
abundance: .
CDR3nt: TGTGCCAGCAGCTTAGGGACTAGCGGGAGAGATGGCACTCCCCAGTACTTC
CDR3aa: CASSLGTSGRDGTPQYF

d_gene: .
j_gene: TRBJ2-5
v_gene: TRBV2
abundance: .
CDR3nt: TGTGCCAGCAGTGATGAAAGCATGGAGACCCAGTACTTC
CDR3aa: CASSDESMETQYF

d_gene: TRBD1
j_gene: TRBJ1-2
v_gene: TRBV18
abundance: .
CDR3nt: TGTGCCAGCTCCCCAACGATGGGACAGAGCTATGGCTACACCTTC
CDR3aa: CASSPTMGQSYGYTF

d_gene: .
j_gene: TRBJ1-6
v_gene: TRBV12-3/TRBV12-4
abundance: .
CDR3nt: TGTGCCAGCAGTCCCCTCGGAATCTCACCCCTCCACTTT
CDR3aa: CASSPLGISPLHF